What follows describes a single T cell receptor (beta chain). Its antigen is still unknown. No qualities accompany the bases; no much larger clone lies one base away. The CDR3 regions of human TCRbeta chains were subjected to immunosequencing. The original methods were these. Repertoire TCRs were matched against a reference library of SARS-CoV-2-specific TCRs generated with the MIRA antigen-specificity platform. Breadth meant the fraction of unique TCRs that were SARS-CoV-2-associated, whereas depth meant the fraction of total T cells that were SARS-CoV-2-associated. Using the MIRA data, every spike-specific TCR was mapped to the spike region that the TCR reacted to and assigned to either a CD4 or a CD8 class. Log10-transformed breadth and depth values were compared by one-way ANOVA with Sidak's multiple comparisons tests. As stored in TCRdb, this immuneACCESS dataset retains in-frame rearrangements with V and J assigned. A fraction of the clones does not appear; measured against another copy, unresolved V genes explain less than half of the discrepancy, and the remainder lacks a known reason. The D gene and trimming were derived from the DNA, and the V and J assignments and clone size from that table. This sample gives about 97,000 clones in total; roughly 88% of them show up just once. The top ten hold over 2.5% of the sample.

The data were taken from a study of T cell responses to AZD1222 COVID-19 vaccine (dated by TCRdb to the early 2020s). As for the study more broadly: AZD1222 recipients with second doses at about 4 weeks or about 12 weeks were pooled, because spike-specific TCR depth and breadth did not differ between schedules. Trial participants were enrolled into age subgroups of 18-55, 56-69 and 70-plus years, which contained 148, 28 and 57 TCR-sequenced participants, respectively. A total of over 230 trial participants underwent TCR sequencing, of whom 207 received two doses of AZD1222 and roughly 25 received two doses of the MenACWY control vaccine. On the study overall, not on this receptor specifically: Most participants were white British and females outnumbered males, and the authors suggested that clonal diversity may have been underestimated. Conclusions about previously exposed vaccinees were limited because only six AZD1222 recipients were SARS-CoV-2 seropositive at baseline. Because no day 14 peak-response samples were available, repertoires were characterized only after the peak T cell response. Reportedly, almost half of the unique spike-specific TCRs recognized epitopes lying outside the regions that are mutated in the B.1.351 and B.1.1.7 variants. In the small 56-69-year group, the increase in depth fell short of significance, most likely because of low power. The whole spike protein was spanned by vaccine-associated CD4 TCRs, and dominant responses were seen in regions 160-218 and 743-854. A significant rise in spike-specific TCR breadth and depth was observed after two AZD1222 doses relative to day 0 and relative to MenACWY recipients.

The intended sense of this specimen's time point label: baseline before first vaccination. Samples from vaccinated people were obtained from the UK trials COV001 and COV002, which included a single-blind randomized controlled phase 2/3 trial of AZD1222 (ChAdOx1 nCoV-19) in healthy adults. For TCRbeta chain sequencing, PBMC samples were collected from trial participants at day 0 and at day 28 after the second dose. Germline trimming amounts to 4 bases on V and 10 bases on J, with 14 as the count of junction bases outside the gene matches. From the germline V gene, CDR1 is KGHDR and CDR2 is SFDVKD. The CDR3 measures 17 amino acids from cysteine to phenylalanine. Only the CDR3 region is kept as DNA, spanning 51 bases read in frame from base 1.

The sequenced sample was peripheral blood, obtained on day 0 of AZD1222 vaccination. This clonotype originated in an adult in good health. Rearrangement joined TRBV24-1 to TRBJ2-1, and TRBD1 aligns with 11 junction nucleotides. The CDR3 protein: CATSESGTGGRFREQFF. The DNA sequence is TGTGCCACCAGTGAATCCGGGACAGGGGGTCGTTTTCGCGAGCAGTTCTTC.